This T cell receptor beta chain is from a study of blood T cell repertoires in COVID-19. Background on the study: The study drew acute and convalescent COVID-19 samples from the United States, Italy and Spain. Nucleic acid was either cDNA or gDNA, and it came from T cells, B-cell-depleted T cells, or PBMCs.

This CDR3 spans 18 amino acids. Per germline, CDR1 SGHRS and CDR2 YFSETQ. Trimming cost V 0 bases and J 2 bases; bases outside gene matches: 11. In the authors' methods: From reference gene primer amplification, estimates of nucleated cell counts were derived. The table came from immunoSEQ multiplex PCR; TCRdb's copy has only in-frame clones and leaves some out. The V and J calls and clone size come from that table; D and trimming were worked out from the DNA. The repertoire includes about 240,000 clones, over 65% of them detected once, and 3% to 3.5% sits in the top ten. The source material was peripheral blood. The sequence was obtained from an elderly woman with acute or convalescent COVID-19. The chain recombines TRBV5-1 with TRBJ2-3; 8 bases fit TRBD2. The CDR3 spells CASSLGGSAGGFTDTQYF. In nucleotides, the CDR3 is TGCGCCAGCAGCTTGGGGGGATCGGCGGGAGGATTCACAGATACGCAGTATTTT.